These T cell receptor beta chains were read from a single sample in a study of cytomegalovirus exposure and HLA in healthy donors. Produced via immunoSEQ multiplex PCR; TCRdb's table is partial and in-frame only. This sample has 150,000 to 200,000 clones, with around 84% found just once. Sequenced material: PBMCs. These receptors were collected from a man younger than 35 in good health and CMV-seropositive. CDR3s include the opening cysteine and the closing phenylalanine or tryptophan. A D gene is named only where the DNA matches it firmly. A clone size is listed for some rows: how often the clone was seen (once, few, many), or a class if it is expanded.

>TRBV1|-|-|TRBJ2-3
CTSSHRPGLARGDTQYF
TGCACCAGCAGCCACCGCCCGGGACTAGCGCGCGGAGATACGCAGTATTTT
>TRBV6-1|once|-|TRBJ1-5
CASSVQGAQPQHF
TGTGCCAGCAGCGTACAGGGAGCCCAGCCCCAGCATTTT
>TRBV7-9|-|-|TRBJ2-1
CAGVRNNEQFF
TGTGCCGGAGTCCGTAACAATGAGCAGTTCTTC
>TRBV5-4|-|TRBD1|TRBJ1-6
CASSLQDRDNSPLHF
TGTGCCAGCAGCTTGCAGGACAGGGATAATTCACCCCTCCACTTT
>TRBV4-1|-|-|TRBJ2-7
CASSQEGAGGHEQYF
TGCGCCAGCAGCCAAGAGGGGGCAGGCGGCCACGAGCAGTACTTC
>TRBV7-2|-|TRBD2|TRBJ2-7
CASSRDGRTYEQYF
TGTGCCAGCAGCCGGGACGGGAGGACCTACGAGCAGTACTTC
>TRBV9|-|TRBD2|TRBJ2-3
CASSPTGTSALRTDTQYF
TGTGCCAGCAGCCCGACCGGGACTAGCGCGCTTCGCACAGATACGCAGTATTTT
>TRBV30|-|-|TRBJ2-4
CAWSPGGGQNIQYF
TGTGCCTGGAGTCCAGGGGGAGGCCAAAACATTCAGTACTTC
>TRBV6-6|-|-|TRBJ1-4
CASTRDFSYEKLFF
TGTGCCAGCACCCGGGACTTTTCTTACGAAAAACTGTTTTTT
>TRBV27|-|TRBD1|TRBJ1-2
CASSYRGDNYGYTF
TGTGCCAGCAGTTACAGGGGGGACAACTATGGCTACACCTTC
>TRBV4-1|-|-|TRBJ2-1
CASSLDQEGNEQFF
TGCGCCAGCAGCCTAGATCAGGAGGGGAATGAGCAGTTCTTC
>TRBV27|-|-|TRBJ1-1
CASSRSGVYTEAFF
TGTGCCAGCAGTCGATCCGGGGTCTATACTGAAGCTTTCTTT
>TRBV28|-|-|TRBJ1-1
CASSLAGERNTEAFF
TGTGCCAGCAGCTTGGCCGGGGAGAGAAACACTGAAGCTTTCTTT
>TRBV28|-|-|TRBJ1-1
CASTQRWTEAFF
TGTGCCAGCACCCAGAGGTGGACTGAAGCTTTCTTT
>TRBV7-9|-|-|TRBJ2-7
CASSKPGPYEQYF
TGTGCCAGCAGCAAACCGGGTCCCTACGAGCAGTACTTC
>TRBV7-9|-|-|TRBJ1-4
CASSLASRVDEKLFF
TGTGCCAGCAGCTTAGCGTCCAGGGTAGATGAAAAACTGTTTTTT
>TRBV7-9|-|-|TRBJ2-1
CASSLTGNNEQFF
TGTGCCAGCAGCTTGACCGGGAACAATGAGCAGTTCTTC
>TRBV28|-|TRBD1|TRBJ1-6
CASSITGQGSSPLHF
TGTGCCAGCAGTATTACGGGACAGGGCTCCTCACCCCTCCACTTT
>TRBV18|-|TRBD1|TRBJ2-7
CASSVDRGAYYEQYF
TGTGCCAGCTCGGTGGACAGGGGGGCCTACTACGAGCAGTACTTC
>TRBV11-2|-|TRBD1|TRBJ2-2
CASSQLTGSDTGELFF
TGTGCCAGCAGCCAGCTGACAGGGTCCGACACCGGGGAGCTGTTTTTT
>TRBV4-2|-|TRBD2|TRBJ2-7
CASSQDYPGLAGENAYEQYF
TGTGCCAGCAGCCAAGATTATCCGGGACTAGCGGGAGAGAATGCCTACGAGCAGTACTTC
>TRBV28|-|-|TRBJ1-1
CASRGQLTPYEAFF
TGTGCCAGCAGAGGACAGCTAACACCGTATGAAGCTTTCTTT
>TRBV30|-|-|TRBJ1-4
CAWGHQGMGSLEKLFF
TGTGCCTGGGGACATCAGGGGATGGGTTCTCTTGAAAAACTGTTTTTT
>TRBV27|-|-|TRBJ1-2
CASSTRQEWSRNYGYTF
TGTGCCAGCAGTACGAGACAGGAGTGGTCCAGAAACTATGGCTACACCTTC
>TRBV15|-|-|TRBJ1-5
CATSRDRQSYSNQPQHF
TGTGCCACCAGCAGAGATCGACAGTCATATAGCAATCAGCCCCAGCATTTT
>TRBV13|-|TRBD2|TRBJ2-3
CASSPAGTTDTQYF
TGTGCCAGCAGCCCAGCGGGGACGACAGATACGCAGTATTTT
>TRBV27|-|TRBD2|TRBJ2-3
CASISAVAGGSDTQYF
TGTGCCAGCATTTCAGCTGTAGCGGGGGGCTCAGATACGCAGTATTTT
>TRBV7-9|-|TRBD1|TRBJ2-2
CASSLLTGVTGELFF
TGTGCCAGCAGCTTACTGACAGGGGTCACCGGGGAGCTGTTTTTT
>TRBV6-1|-|TRBD1|TRBJ1-2
CASEGADRANYGYTF
TGTGCCAGCGAGGGGGCCGACAGAGCTAACTATGGCTACACCTTC
>TRBV27|-|-|TRBJ2-1
CASQAGTKAYNEQFF
TGTGCCAGCCAGGCCGGGACAAAAGCATACAATGAGCAGTTCTTC
>TRBV19|-|TRBD1|TRBJ1-1
CASSMQGGNTEAFF
TGTGCCAGTAGTATGCAGGGGGGAAACACTGAAGCTTTCTTT
>TRBV27|-|TRBD2|TRBJ2-3
CASSLRPSFGRASGRADTQYF
TGTGCCAGCAGTTTAAGGCCCTCTTTCGGGCGCGCTAGCGGGAGGGCAGATACGCAGTATTTT
>TRBV28|-|TRBD1|TRBJ1-2
CASSYGTGGDYTF
TGTGCCAGCAGCTACGGGACAGGGGGGGACTACACCTTC
>TRBV14|-|TRBD1|TRBJ2-5
CASSHRTGGRETQYF
TGTGCCAGCAGCCATCGGACAGGGGGCCGGGAGACCCAGTACTTC
>TRBV4-1|-|-|TRBJ1-4
CASSQSEGHGEKLFF
TGCGCCAGCAGCCAGTCCGAGGGCCACGGTGAAAAACTGTTTTTT
>TRBV9|-|-|TRBJ2-3
CASSGGVADTQYF
TGTGCCAGCAGCGGTGGGGTAGCGGATACGCAGTATTTT
>TRBV5-1|-|-|TRBJ1-1
CASSLAPGQLNTEAFF
TGCGCCAGCAGCTTGGCCCCCGGACAGCTGAACACTGAAGCTTTCTTT
>TRBV2|-|-|TRBJ1-1
CASSRDTRAFF
TGTGCCAGCAGTCGGGACACGAGAGCTTTCTTT
>TRBV25-1|-|-|TRBJ1-2
CASSDEIGGDNYGYTF
TGTGCCAGCAGTGACGAAATAGGGGGAGATAACTATGGCTACACCTTC
>TRBV30|-|TRBD2|TRBJ2-1
CAWTSGEPSSYNEQFF
TGTGCCTGGACTAGCGGGGAACCTAGCTCCTACAATGAGCAGTTCTTC
>TRBV5-4|-|-|TRBJ1-1
CASSPRGTGAEAFF
TGTGCCAGCAGCCCGCGGGGCACCGGGGCTGAAGCTTTCTTT
>TRBV28|-|-|TRBJ1-3
CASSSTSGERAGNTIYF
TGTGCCAGCAGTTCGACATCAGGGGAGAGAGCTGGAAACACCATATATTTT
>TRBV5-1|-|-|TRBJ1-2
CASRLDFNYGYTF
TGCGCCAGCAGATTAGATTTTAACTATGGCTACACCTTC
>TRBV2|few|TRBD1|TRBJ1-2
CASSTPGGAFGYTF
TGTGCCAGCAGCACACCAGGGGGCGCGTTTGGCTACACCTTC
>TRBV11-3|-|TRBD2|TRBJ2-1
CASSFGLAGEQFF
TGTGCCAGCAGTTTTGGACTAGCGGGAGAGCAGTTCTTC
>TRBV6-1|-|-|TRBJ2-7
CASSSRQGGNYEQYF
TGTGCCAGCAGTTCTAGACAGGGCGGGAACTACGAGCAGTACTTC